This T cell receptor (beta chain) derives from a study of T cells of healthy individuals. The CDR3 totals 13 residues. The V gene lost 7 bases and the J gene lost 6 bases, with 13 bases spanning the gap. The germline gives CDR1 MNHEY, CDR2 SVGAGI. TCRdb reanalysed the 5' RACE reads using MiXCR and keeps one entry per CDR3 protein. The sample has fewer than 70,000 distinct CDR3 sequences; 14% to 15% are singletons. The receptor's source is a human donor in good health. The chain couples TRBV6-5 to TRBJ2-1; a weak D match, TRBD2 (5 bases). The CDR3: CASKRERFNEQFF. CDR3 sequence (DNA): TGTGCCAGCAAGAGGGAGAGGTTCAATGAGCAGTTCTTC.